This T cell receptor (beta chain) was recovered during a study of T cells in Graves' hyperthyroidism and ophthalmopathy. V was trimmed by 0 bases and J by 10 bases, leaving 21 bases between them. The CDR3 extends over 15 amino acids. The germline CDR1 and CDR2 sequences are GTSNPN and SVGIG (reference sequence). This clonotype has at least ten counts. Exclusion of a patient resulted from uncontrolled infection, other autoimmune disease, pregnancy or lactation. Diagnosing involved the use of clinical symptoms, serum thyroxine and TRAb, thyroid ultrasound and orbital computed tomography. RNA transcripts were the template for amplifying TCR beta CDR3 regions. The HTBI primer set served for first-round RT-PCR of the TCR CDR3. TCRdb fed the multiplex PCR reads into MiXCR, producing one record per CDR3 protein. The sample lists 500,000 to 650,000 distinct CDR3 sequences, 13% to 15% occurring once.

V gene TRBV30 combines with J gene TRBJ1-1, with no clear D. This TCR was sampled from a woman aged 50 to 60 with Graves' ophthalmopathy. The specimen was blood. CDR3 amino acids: CAWSVKGVSASRAFF. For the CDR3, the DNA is TGTGCCTGGAGTGTAAAGGGAGTAAGCGCATCGAGAGCTTTCTTT.